Included here is one T cell receptor (beta chain) sequence, with context. Its target is unknown. Unmatched junction bases numbered 12, after V lost 5 bases and J lost 8 bases. Germline lookup yields CDR1 SEHNR and CDR2 FQNEAQ (reference sequence). The CDR3 length is 16 residues. The primer mix had 60 Vbeta and 13 Jbeta primers. Repertoires were generated with immunoSEQ multiplex PCR, while TCRdb's copy carries only in-frame clones and drops some. The data hold about 110,000 clones, with around three quarters observed a single time. The sample originates from a study of cytomegalovirus exposure and HLA in healthy donors. Whole-study context: There were 117 million unique TCR beta sequences, drawn from about 179 million T cells, in an earlier analysis. Study observations and caveats: Later analysis associated a missense DCLRE1C variant with TCR beta V- and J-gene trimming. 150 to 200 TCR beta chains were listed as cytomegalovirus-associated.

The sequenced sample was PBMCs. The receptor comes from a woman aged 18-29 years in good health and CMV-seropositive. The chain uses TRBV7-9 and TRBJ1-4; TRBD1 matches at 9 bases. CDR3 amino acids: CASSLSGTGGQEKLFF. In DNA form, the CDR3 reads TGTGCCAGCAGCCTAAGCGGAACAGGGGGCCAGGAAAAACTGTTTTTT.